The rows below give T cell receptor beta chains drawn from one sample of a study of CD8 T cells in ankylosing spondylitis. From the 5' RACE reads, TCRdb called clonotypes with MiXCR, one entry per CDR3 protein. Altogether fewer than 550,000 distinct CDR3 sequences are present, about 5.4% being singletons, with the ten largest covering around 3.5%. The sequencing input was blood, either unsorted or a sorted T cell fraction (not recorded which). These receptor sequences come from a male donor with ankylosing spondylitis. CDR3s include the opening cysteine and the closing phenylalanine or tryptophan. D genes are given only for firm matches. Size is stated for part of the rows, as once, few or many counts, or as a class when the clone is expanded.

v_gene	j_gene	d_gene	abundance	CDR3aa	CDR3nt
TRBV12-3/TRBV12-4	TRBJ2-7	TRBD1	few	CASSQLFSGTASYEQYF	TGTGCCAGCAGTCAACTCTTTTCCGGGACAGCCTCCTACGAGCAGTACTTC
TRBV6-6	TRBJ1-1	.	many	CASTTLVSQAFF	TGTGCCAGCACCACTCTTGTCTCTCAAGCTTTCTTT
TRBV20-1	TRBJ1-1	TRBD1	many	CSAAGGPNTEAFF	TGCAGTGCTGCAGGGGGTCCGAACACTGAAGCTTTCTTT
TRBV10-3	TRBJ2-1	TRBD2	many	CAIRKGGRDNYNEQFF	TGTGCCATCCGAAAGGGCGGGAGGGATAACTACAATGAGCAGTTCTTC
TRBV6-1	TRBJ1-2	TRBD1	.	CASSQLDRDGYTF	TGTGCCAGCAGTCAACTGGACAGGGATGGCTACACCTTC
TRBV20-1	TRBJ2-5	TRBD2	many	CSARVLTSGETQYF	TGCAGTGCTAGGGTATTGACTAGCGGGGAGACCCAGTACTTC
TRBV10-3	TRBJ2-5	.	many	CAISGELGGLSQETQYF	TGTGCCATCAGTGGGGAACTGGGGGGCTTGAGCCAAGAGACCCAGTACTTC
TRBV20-1	TRBJ1-1	TRBD1	many	CSARDRVTEAFF	TGCAGTGCTAGGGACAGGGTCACTGAAGCTTTCTTT
TRBV2	TRBJ1-2	.	many	CASSGRWAYGYTF	TGTGCCAGCAGTGGACGGTGGGCCTATGGCTACACCTTC
TRBV5-1	TRBJ1-2	.	many	CASSLAIGARGYGYTF	TGCGCCAGCAGCTTGGCAATAGGTGCGAGAGGCTATGGCTACACCTTC
TRBV6-2/TRBV6-3	TRBJ2-2	.	many	CASSVGRITGELFF	TGTGCCAGCAGTGTTGGACGGATCACCGGGGAGCTGTTTTTT
TRBV7-8	TRBJ2-1	.	.	CASSLGVGQRSYNEQFF	TGTGCCAGCAGCTTAGGAGTTGGACAGCGCTCCTACAATGAGCAGTTCTTC
TRBV30	TRBJ1-2	.	few	CAWSVIGGGGHYGYTF	TGTGCCTGGAGTGTAATAGGAGGCGGAGGGCACTATGGCTACACCTTC
TRBV20-1	TRBJ1-2	TRBD1	many	CSARVRDRDYGYTF	TGCAGTGCTAGAGTACGGGACAGGGACTATGGCTACACCTTC
TRBV29-1	TRBJ1-1	.	many	CSVDGNTEAFF	TGCAGCGTTGATGGGAACACTGAAGCTTTCTTT
TRBV7-2	TRBJ2-5	.	.	CASSLGFQEAQYF	TGTGCCAGCAGCTTAGGGTTCCAAGAGGCCCAGTACTTC
TRBV4-3	TRBJ2-2	.	many	CASSQEGRRDKLFF	TGCGCCAGCAGCCAAGAAGGTAGACGAGACAAACTGTTTTTT
TRBV5-1	TRBJ2-1	.	many	CASSFGSYSYNEQFF	TGCGCCAGCAGCTTTGGCTCCTACTCCTACAATGAGCAGTTCTTC
TRBV28	TRBJ1-5	.	many	CASVGAGFGSQPQHF	TGTGCCAGCGTGGGGGCAGGGTTTGGCAGTCAGCCCCAGCATTTT
TRBV4-3	TRBJ2-7	.	many	CASSQDYGDEQYF	TGCGCCAGCAGCCAAGATTATGGCGACGAGCAGTACTTC
TRBV7-9	TRBJ1-4	TRBD1	.	CASSESGTGGTNEKLFF	TGTGCCAGCAGCGAATCCGGGACAGGGGGCACTAATGAAAAACTGTTTTTT
TRBV3-1	TRBJ1-2	.	.	CASCPYSLQGLNYGYTF	TGTGCCAGCTGCCCTTACTCCTTACAGGGACTCAACTATGGCTACACCTTC
TRBV29-1	TRBJ2-7	TRBD2	many	CSVEVGLAGGTYEQYF	TGCAGCGTTGAAGTAGGGCTAGCGGGGGGAACCTACGAGCAGTACTTC
TRBV4-1	TRBJ1-2	.	many	CASSRFQGLLGYGYTF	TGCGCCAGCAGCCGATTCCAGGGGCTACTAGGGTATGGCTACACCTTC
TRBV7-2	TRBJ1-5	.	many	CASSTNNQPQHF	TGTGCCAGCAGTACGAATAATCAGCCCCAGCATTTT
TRBV5-1	TRBJ2-1	.	many	CASSLGDFYNEQFF	TGCGCCAGCAGCTTGGGGGACTTCTACAATGAGCAGTTCTTC
TRBV20-1	TRBJ1-6	.	many	CSAQGPDRGSPLHF	TGCAGTGCCCAGGGGCCGGACCGGGGTTCACCCCTCCACTTT
TRBV27	TRBJ2-7	.	many	CATSGSSYEQYF	TGTGCCACCTCAGGAAGCTCCTACGAGCAGTACTTC
TRBV4-1	TRBJ2-5	.	few	CASSQRTLQETQYF	TGCGCCAGCAGCCAAAGGACATTACAAGAGACCCAGTACTTC
TRBV20-1	TRBJ1-5	.	many	CSALPRAGQPQHF	TGCAGTGCCCTCCCCAGGGCAGGGCAGCCCCAGCATTTT
TRBV14	TRBJ1-1	.	few	CASSQEWGRRAFF	TGTGCCAGCAGCCAAGAATGGGGGCGCAGAGCTTTCTTT
TRBV2	TRBJ2-5	.	.	CASTPVTAQETQYF	TGTGCCAGCACCCCGGTTACCGCTCAAGAGACCCAGTACTTC
TRBV5-5	TRBJ2-1	TRBD2	many	CASTHPGLAGGSYNEQFF	TGTGCCAGCACCCACCCGGGACTAGCGGGAGGATCCTACAATGAGCAGTTCTTC
TRBV10-3	TRBJ2-7	.	many	CAISVGTASYEQYF	TGTGCCATCAGTGTGGGGACGGCCTCCTACGAGCAGTACTTC
TRBV15	TRBJ2-3	.	once	CATSRVGDTQYF	TGTGCCACCAGCAGAGTAGGGGATACGCAGTATTTT
TRBV7-9	TRBJ2-7	.	many	CASSSKGGIYEQYF	TGTGCCAGCAGCTCGAAAGGCGGAATCTACGAGCAGTACTTC
TRBV5-4	TRBJ1-1	.	many	CASSLLRENTEAFF	TGTGCCAGCAGCTTGTTAAGGGAGAACACTGAAGCTTTCTTT
TRBV4-3	TRBJ2-7	TRBD1	many	CASSQDRQGTYEQYF	TGCGCCAGCAGCCAAGATCGACAGGGGACCTACGAGCAGTACTTC
TRBV15	TRBJ1-5	TRBD1	many	CATSRDIVTGNQPQHF	TGTGCCACCAGCAGAGATATCGTGACAGGGAATCAGCCCCAGCATTTT
TRBV6-5	TRBJ2-7	.	.	CASSFIRATSYEQYF	TGTGCCAGCAGTTTCATCAGGGCCACCTCCTACGAGCAGTACTTC
TRBV20-1	TRBJ2-1	TRBD1	many	CSVPRGGQGTEQFF	TGCAGTGTCCCAAGAGGGGGACAGGGGACTGAGCAGTTCTTC
TRBV12-3/TRBV12-4	TRBJ1-4	.	many	CASTLAGEKLFF	TGTGCCAGCACCCTGGCTGGGGAAAAACTGTTTTTT
TRBV28	TRBJ2-7	.	many	CASSHGGGTYEQYF	TGTGCCAGCAGCCACGGGGGAGGCACCTACGAGCAGTACTTC
TRBV28	TRBJ2-3	.	few	CASARKDTQYF	TGTGCCAGCGCCCGAAAAGATACGCAGTATTTT
TRBV5-1	TRBJ2-6	.	few	CASSLIPIAGFSGANVLTF	TGCGCCAGCAGCTTGATCCCTATAGCAGGGTTCTCTGGGGCCAACGTCCTGACTTTC
TRBV20-1	TRBJ2-3	.	.	CCAGPGQGEHFTDTQYF	TGCTGTGCCGGACCCGGGCAGGGCGAACACTTCACAGATACGCAGTATTTT
TRBV28	TRBJ2-7	.	many	CASSLLGSYEQYF	TGTGCCAGCAGTTTGTTAGGCTCCTACGAGCAGTACTTC
TRBV28	TRBJ1-1	.	.	CASRPAGEGNTEAFF	TGTGCCAGCAGACCCGCAGGGGAGGGGAACACTGAAGCTTTCTTT
TRBV5-5	TRBJ1-2	.	many	CASSKTGYYGYTF	TGTGCCAGCAGTAAAACAGGGTACTATGGCTACACCTTC
TRBV7-2	TRBJ2-1	TRBD2	many	CASSLYSGRVGNEQFF	TGTGCCAGCAGCCTCTATAGCGGGAGAGTGGGTAATGAGCAGTTCTTC
TRBV20-1	TRBJ2-1	.	many	CSARDPHKTVSSYNEQFF	TGCAGTGCTAGAGACCCCCACAAGACGGTCAGCTCCTACAATGAGCAGTTCTTC
TRBV20-1	TRBJ2-1	TRBD2	many	CSALPGLADYNEQFF	TGCAGTGCCCTCCCCGGACTAGCGGACTACAATGAGCAGTTCTTC
TRBV12-3/TRBV12-4	TRBJ1-6	.	many	CASSPTLPARLVIHF	TGTGCCAGCAGTCCGACCCTTCCCGCCCGTCTGGTTATCCACTTT
TRBV6-1	TRBJ2-7	.	few	CASSTRGTAAFYEQYF	TGTGCCAGCAGTACCCGCGGGACAGCCGCTTTCTACGAGCAGTACTTC
TRBV7-9	TRBJ1-2	.	many	CASSLDTNYGYTF	TGTGCCAGCAGCTTAGACACAAACTATGGCTACACCTTC
TRBV7-9	TRBJ1-4	TRBD1	many	CASSLTVQGAGEKLFF	TGTGCCAGCAGCTTAACGGTACAGGGGGCAGGGGAAAAACTGTTTTTT
TRBV6-1	TRBJ2-5	.	many	CASRSVRWTWTQYF	TGTGCCAGCAGATCCGTAAGATGGACATGGACCCAGTACTTC
TRBV5-1	TRBJ2-7	TRBD1	many	CASSSGQGAYEQYF	TGCGCCAGCAGCTCGGGACAGGGGGCCTACGAGCAGTACTTC
TRBV20-1	TRBJ1-2	TRBD1	many	CSANDRAYYGYTF	TGCAGTGCTAACGACAGGGCTTACTATGGCTACACCTTC
TRBV5-1	TRBJ1-2	.	many	CASSYGTDWGHTF	TGCGCCAGCAGCTACGGGACGGACTGGGGCCACACCTTC